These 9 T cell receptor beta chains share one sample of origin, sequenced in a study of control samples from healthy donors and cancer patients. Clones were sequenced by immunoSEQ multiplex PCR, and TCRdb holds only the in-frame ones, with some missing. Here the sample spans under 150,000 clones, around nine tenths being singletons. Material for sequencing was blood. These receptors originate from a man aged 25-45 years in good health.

The CDR3 loop is CATSREAGTGRTIYF. The CDR3 DNA reads as TGTGCCACCAGCAGAGAAGCCGGGACCGGGAGGACCATATATTTT. The gene calls are TRBV15 and TRBJ1-3; D is possibly TRBD1 (5 bases). The CDR3 is 15 amino acids. Germline V lookup: CDR1 LNHNV, CDR2 YYDKDF (reference sequence). Trimming shortened V by 0 bases and J by 10 bases, and 16 bases separated the two germline ends.

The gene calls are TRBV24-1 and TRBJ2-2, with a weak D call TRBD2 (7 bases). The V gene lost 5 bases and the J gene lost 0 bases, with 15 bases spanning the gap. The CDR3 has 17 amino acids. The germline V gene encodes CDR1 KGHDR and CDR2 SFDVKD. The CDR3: CATSGGGGSPNTGELFF. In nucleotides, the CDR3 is TGTGCCACCAGTGGAGGCGGGGGCAGCCCGAACACCGGGGAGCTGTTTTTT.

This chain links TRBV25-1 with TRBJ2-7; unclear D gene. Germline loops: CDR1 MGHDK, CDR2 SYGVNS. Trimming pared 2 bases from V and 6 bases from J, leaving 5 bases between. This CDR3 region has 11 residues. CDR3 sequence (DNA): TGTGCCAGCAGTGAAGGGGTCGAGCAGTACTTC. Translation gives CASSEGVEQYF.

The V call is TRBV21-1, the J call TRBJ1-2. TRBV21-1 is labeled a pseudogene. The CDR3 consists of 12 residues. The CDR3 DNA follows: TGTGCCAGCAACGGGACCCGGCCGGGCTACACCTTC. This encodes CASNGTRPGYTF.

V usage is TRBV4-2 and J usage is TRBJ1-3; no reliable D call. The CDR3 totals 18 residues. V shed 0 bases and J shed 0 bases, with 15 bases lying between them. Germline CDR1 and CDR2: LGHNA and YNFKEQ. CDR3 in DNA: TGTGCCAGCAGCCAAGAGTCATCCGGATGGGACTCTGGAAACACCATATATTTT. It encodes CASSQESSGWDSGNTIYF.

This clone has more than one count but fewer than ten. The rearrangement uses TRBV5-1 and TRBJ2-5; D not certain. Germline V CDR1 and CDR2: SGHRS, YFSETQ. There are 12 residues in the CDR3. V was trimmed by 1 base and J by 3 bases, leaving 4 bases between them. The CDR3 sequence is CASSLPEETQYF. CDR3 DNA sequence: TGCGCCAGCAGCTTGCCCGAAGAGACCCAGTACTTC.

The CDR3 loop reads CASSFTSGNNEQFF. DNA of the CDR3: TGTGCCAGCAGCTTTACTAGCGGTAACAATGAGCAGTTCTTC. The rearrangement uses TRBV11-2 and TRBJ2-1; 8 bases fit TRBD2. The germline V gene encodes CDR1 SGHAT and CDR2 FQNNGV. This CDR3 has 14 residues. Trimming removed 3 bases from V and 5 bases from J; junction bases left unmatched: 3.

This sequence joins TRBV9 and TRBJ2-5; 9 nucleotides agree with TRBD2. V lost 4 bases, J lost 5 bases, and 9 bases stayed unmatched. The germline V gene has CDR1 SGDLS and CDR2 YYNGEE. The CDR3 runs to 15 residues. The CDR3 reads CASSIRIAGVETQYF. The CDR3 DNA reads TGTGCCAGCAGCATCCGGATAGCGGGGGTGGAGACCCAGTACTTC.

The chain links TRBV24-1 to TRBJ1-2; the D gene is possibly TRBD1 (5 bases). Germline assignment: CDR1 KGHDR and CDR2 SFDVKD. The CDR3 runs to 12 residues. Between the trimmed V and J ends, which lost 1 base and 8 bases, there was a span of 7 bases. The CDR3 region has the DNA TGTGCCACCAGTGATTTTGACAGCGGCTACACCTTC. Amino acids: CATSDFDSGYTF.